The TCR beta chain under discussion was sequenced for a study of cytomegalovirus exposure and HLA in healthy donors. Regarding the study as a whole: High specificity and sensitivity for cytomegalovirus status were reported for the classifier.

Data came from immunoSEQ multiplex PCR; TCRdb stores just in-frame clones and leaves some out. The sample has 220,000 or so clones, over 80% seen once; the top ten hold over 13%. Of note for this clone: Its antigen is as yet unknown.

Germline CDR1 SGHRS, CDR2 YFSETQ. V was trimmed by 4 bases and J by 0 bases, leaving 19 bases between them. This CDR3 has 17 amino acids. Sequencing was done on a sample of PBMCs. This clonotype was sampled from a woman in her 30s in good health and CMV-seropositive. This chain uses TRBV5-1 with TRBJ1-1; D remains ambiguous. CDR3 coding DNA: TGCGCCAGCAGCCCCGGGCCAGCAGCTTTCATGAACACTGAAGCTTTCTTT. Translated, it gives CASSPGPAAFMNTEAFF.